This record concerns one T cell receptor beta chain sequence. The antigen is unknown. Produced via immunoSEQ multiplex PCR; TCRdb's table is partial and in-frame only. The sample gives 30,000 to 40,000 clones, 86% of which show up once; about 5.4% is in the top ten. The record originates from a study of T cells in localized non-small cell lung cancer. General study results and limits: Analysis by sequencing included only one tumor region, so heterogeneity remains possible. Adjacent uninvolved lung had the highest clonality, suggesting focused antigen responses.

The V end lost 5 bases, the J end lost 5 bases, and 7 bases lay between the germline ends. From germline, CDR1 is SGHTA and CDR2 FQGNSA. The CDR3 is 11 amino acids. This clonotype was obtained from a male donor aged 60 or over with stage II lung adenocarcinoma. This rearrangement joins TRBV7-2 to TRBJ2-7; D gene ambiguous. The material sequenced was peripheral blood mononuclear cells, taken before any cancer treatment. The chain's CDR3 is CASSSYNEQYF. The CDR3 bases are TGTGCCAGCAGCAGCTACAACGAGCAGTACTTC.